The following is a T cell receptor beta chain sequence with its context. Method: immunoSEQ multiplex PCR; TCRdb's copy keeps in-frame clones and lacks some. The top ten hold 5.1% of the sample, which has a few hundred thousand clones, over 75% seen once. V was pared by 5 bases and J by 5 bases, with 4 bases of the junction left unmatched. The CDR3 runs to 13 residues. This sample stems from a study of blood T cell repertoires in COVID-19. Study details: Sites in the United States, Italy and Spain provided acute and convalescent COVID-19 samples. Nucleic acid was either cDNA or gDNA, and it came from T cells, B-cell-depleted T cells, or PBMCs.

The sequence was obtained from a human donor in a cohort sampled during active COVID-19. The sample taken for sequencing was peripheral blood. V is TRBV12-3 or TRBV12-4 and J is TRBJ2-3; 7 nucleotides agree with TRBD2. In DNA form, the CDR3 reads TGTGCCAGCAGTGGCAGGGAGGGAGATACGCAGTATTTT. Translated, it gives CASSGREGDTQYF.